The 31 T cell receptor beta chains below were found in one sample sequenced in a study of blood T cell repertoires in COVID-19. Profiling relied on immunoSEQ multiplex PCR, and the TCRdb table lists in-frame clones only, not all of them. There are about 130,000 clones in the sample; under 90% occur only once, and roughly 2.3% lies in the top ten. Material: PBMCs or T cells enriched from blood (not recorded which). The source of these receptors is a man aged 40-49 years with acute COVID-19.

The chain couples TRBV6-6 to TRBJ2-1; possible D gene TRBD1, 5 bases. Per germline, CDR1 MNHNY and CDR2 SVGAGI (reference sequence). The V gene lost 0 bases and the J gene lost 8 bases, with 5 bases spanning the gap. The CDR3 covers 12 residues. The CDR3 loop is CASSYSGDEQFF. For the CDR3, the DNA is TGTGCCAGCAGTTACTCAGGGGATGAGCAGTTCTTC.

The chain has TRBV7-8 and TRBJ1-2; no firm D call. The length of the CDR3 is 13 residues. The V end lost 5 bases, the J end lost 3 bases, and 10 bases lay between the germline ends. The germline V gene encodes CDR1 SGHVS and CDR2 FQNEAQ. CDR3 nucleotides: TGTGCCAGCAGCCTGGGAGAAGACTATGGCTACACCTTC. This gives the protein CASSLGEDYGYTF.

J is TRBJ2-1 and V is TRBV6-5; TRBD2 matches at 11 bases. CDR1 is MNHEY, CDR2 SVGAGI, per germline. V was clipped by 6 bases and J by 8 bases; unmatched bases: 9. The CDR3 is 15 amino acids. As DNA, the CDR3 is TGTGCCAGCAGACCCGGGACTAGCGGTTTCGATGAGCAGTTCTTC. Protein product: CASRPGTSGFDEQFF.

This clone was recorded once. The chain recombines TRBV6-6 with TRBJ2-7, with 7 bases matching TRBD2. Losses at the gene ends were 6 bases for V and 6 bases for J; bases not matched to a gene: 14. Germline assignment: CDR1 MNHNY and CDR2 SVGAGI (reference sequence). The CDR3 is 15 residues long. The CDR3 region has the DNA TGTGCCAGCAGCTTCCCCCAGCGGGACCCCCTCGAGCAGTACTTC. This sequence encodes CASSFPQRDPLEQYF.

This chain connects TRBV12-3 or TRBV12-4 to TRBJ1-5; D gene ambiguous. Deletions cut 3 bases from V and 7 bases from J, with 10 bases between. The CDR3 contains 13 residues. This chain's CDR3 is CASSFQERQPQHF. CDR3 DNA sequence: TGTGCCAGCAGTTTCCAGGAAAGACAGCCCCAGCATTTT.

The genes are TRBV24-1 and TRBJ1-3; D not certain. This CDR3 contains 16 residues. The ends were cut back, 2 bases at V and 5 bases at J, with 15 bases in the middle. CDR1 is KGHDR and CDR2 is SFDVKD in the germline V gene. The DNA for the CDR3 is TGTGCCACCAGTGATTCAGGAACACTCTCCCGAAACACCATATATTTT. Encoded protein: CATSDSGTLSRNTIYF.

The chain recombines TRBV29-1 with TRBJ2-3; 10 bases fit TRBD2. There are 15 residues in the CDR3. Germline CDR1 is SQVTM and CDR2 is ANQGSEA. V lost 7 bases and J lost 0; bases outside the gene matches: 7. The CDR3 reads CSAPSGGASTDTQYF. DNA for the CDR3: TGCAGCGCTCCCAGCGGGGGGGCTAGCACAGATACGCAGTATTTT.

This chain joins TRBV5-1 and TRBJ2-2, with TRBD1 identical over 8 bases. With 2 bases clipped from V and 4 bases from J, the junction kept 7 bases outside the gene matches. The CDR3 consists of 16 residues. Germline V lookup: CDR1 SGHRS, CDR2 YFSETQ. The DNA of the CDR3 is TGCGCCAGCAGCTTCCAGACAGGGGAGTTCACCGGGGAGCTGTTTTTT. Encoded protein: CASSFQTGEFTGELFF.

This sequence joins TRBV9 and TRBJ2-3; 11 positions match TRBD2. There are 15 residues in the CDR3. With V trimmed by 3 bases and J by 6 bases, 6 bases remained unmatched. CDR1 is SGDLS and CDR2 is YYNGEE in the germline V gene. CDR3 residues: CASSAVAGGYDTQYF. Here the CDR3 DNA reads TGTGCCAGCAGCGCCGTAGCGGGGGGGTATGATACGCAGTATTTT.

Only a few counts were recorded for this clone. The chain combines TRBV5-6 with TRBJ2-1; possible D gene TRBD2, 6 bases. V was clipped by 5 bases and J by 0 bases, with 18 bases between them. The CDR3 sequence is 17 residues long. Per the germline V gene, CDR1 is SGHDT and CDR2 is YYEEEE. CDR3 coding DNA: TGTGCCAGCAGTCCTGTCCCCGGGACTCACTCCTACAATGAGCAGTTCTTC. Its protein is CASSPVPGTHSYNEQFF.

CDR3 in DNA: TGTGCCAGCAGCTTGAGTGGGGCAGATGAGCAGTTCTTC. This encodes CASSLSGADEQFF. The chain couples TRBV5-6 to TRBJ2-1; perhaps TRBD1 as D (5 bases). The V and J ends lost 1 base and 8 bases respectively, with 10 bases between them. The germline V gene has CDR1 SGHDT and CDR2 YYEEEE. The CDR3 has 13 residues.

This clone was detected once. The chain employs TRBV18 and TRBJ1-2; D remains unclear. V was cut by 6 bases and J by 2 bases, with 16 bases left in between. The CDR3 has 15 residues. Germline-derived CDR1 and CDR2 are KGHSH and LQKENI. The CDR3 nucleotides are TGTGCCAGCTCTCCTCGGGAGGGCCCAAACTATGGCTACACCTTC. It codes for CASSPREGPNYGYTF.

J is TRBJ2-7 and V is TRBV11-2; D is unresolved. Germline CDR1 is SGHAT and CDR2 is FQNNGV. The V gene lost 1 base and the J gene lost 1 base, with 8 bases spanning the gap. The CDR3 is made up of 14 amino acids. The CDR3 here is CASSLGLDSYEQYF. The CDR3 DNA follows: TGTGCCAGCAGCTTAGGACTTGATTCCTACGAGCAGTACTTC.

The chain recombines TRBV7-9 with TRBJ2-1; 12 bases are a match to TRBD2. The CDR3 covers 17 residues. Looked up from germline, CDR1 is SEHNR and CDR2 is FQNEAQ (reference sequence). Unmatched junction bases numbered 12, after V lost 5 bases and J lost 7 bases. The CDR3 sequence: CASSGTGLAGEKNEQFF. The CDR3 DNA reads TGTGCCAGCAGCGGGACGGGACTAGCGGGCGAGAAAAATGAGCAGTTCTTC.

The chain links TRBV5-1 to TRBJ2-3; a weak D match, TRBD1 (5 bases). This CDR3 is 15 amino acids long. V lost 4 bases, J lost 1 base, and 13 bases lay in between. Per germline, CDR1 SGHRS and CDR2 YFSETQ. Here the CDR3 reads CASSPSKTGTDTQYF. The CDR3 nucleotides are TGCGCCAGCAGCCCGTCGAAGACAGGCACAGATACGCAGTATTTT.

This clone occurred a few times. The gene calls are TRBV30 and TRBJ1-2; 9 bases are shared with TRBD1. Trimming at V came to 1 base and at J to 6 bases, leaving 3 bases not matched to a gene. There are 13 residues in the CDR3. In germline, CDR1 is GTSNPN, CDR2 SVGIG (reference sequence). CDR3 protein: CAWSAGTGNGYTF. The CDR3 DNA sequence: TGTGCCTGGAGTGCCGGGACAGGGAATGGCTACACCTTC. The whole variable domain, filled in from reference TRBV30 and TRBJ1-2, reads SQTIHQWPATLVQPVGSPLSLECTVEGTSNPNLYWYRQAAGRGLQLLFYSVGIGQISSEVPQNLSASRPQDRQFILSSKKLLLSDSGFYLCAWSAGTGNGYTFGSGTRLTVV.

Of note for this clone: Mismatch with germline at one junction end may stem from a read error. The CDR3 region has the DNA TGTGCCAGCAGTTTAGGGGGCGCTGGCCGGGTGAACACTGAAGCTTTCTTT. This codes for CASSLGGAGRVNTEAFF. The chain links TRBV11-2 to TRBJ1-1; 7 bases map to TRBD1. The CDR3 covers 17 residues. Looked up from germline, CDR1 is SGHAT and CDR2 is FQNNGV.

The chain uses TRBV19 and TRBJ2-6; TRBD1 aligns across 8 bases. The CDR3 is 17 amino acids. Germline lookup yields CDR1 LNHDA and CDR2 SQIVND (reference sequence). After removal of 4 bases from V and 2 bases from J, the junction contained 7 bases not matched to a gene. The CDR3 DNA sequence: TGTGCCAGTAGTACCCTTCCAGGGGGCGCTGGGGCCAACGTCCTGACTTTC. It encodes CASSTLPGGAGANVLTF.

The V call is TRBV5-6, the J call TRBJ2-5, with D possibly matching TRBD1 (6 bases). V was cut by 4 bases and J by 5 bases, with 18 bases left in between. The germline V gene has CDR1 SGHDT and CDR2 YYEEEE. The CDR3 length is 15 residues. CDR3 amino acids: CASSPGVTAMETQYF. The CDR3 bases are TGTGCCAGCAGCCCAGGGGTTACAGCGATGGAGACCCAGTACTTC.

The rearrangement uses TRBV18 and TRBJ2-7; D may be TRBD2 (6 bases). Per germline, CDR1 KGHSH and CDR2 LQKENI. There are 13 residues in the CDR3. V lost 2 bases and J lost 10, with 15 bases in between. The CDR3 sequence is CASSPSGRPGQYF. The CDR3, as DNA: TGTGCCAGCTCACCAAGCGGGCGCCCCGGACAGTACTTC.

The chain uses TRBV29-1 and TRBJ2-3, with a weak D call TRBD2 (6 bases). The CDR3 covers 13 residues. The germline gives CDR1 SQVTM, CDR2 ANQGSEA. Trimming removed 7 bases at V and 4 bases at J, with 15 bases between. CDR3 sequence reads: CSGSRGNADTQYF. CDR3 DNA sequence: TGCAGCGGATCCCGGGGGAACGCAGATACGCAGTATTTT.

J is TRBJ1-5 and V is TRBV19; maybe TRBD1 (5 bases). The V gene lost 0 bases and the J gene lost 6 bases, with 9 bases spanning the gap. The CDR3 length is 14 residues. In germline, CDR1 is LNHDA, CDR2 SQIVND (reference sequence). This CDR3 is CASSIEVGLQPQHF. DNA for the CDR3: TGTGCCAGTAGTATAGAAGTGGGGCTTCAGCCCCAGCATTTT.

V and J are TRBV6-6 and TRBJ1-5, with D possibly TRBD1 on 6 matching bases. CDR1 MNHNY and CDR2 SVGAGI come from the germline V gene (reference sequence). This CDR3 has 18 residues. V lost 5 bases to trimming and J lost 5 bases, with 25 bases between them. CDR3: CASSLREGARGSYQPQHF. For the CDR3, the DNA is TGTGCCAGCAGTCTCCGGGAAGGGGCCAGGGGCTCCTATCAGCCCCAGCATTTT.

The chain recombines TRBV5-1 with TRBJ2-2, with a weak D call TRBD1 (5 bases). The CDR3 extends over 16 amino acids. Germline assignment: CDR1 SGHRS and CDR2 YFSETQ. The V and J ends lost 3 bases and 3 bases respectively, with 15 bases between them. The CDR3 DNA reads TGCGCCAGCAGCTCCCTCGTGGTAGGGGACACCGGGGAGCTGTTTTTT. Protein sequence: CASSSLVVGDTGELFF. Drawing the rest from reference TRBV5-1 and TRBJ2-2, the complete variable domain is KAGVTQTPRYLIKTRGQQVTLSCSPISGHRSVSWYQQTPGQGLQFLFEYFSETQRNKGNFPGRFSGRQFSNSRSEMNVSTLELGDSALYLCASSSLVVGDTGELFFGEGSRLTVL.

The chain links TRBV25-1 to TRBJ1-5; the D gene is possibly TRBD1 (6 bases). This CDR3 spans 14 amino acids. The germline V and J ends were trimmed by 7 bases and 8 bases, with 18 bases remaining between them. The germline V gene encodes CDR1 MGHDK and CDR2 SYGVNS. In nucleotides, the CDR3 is TGTGCCAGCACCCCGGGGGGGGCGGTAGAGCCCCAGCATTTT. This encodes CASTPGGAVEPQHF.

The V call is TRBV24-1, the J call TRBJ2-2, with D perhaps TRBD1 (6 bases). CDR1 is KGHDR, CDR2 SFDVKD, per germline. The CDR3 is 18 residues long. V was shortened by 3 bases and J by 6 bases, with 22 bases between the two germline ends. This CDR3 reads CATSDPQGSTDKSGELFF. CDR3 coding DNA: TGTGCCACCAGTGATCCCCAGGGGAGCACGGATAAATCCGGGGAGCTGTTTTTT.

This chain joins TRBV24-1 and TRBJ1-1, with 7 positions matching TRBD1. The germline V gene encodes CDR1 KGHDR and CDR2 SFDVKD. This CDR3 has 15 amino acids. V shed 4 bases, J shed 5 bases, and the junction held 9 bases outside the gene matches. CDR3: CATSELDRVRTEAFF. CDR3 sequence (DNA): TGTGCCACCAGTGAACTCGACAGGGTTCGGACTGAAGCTTTCTTT.

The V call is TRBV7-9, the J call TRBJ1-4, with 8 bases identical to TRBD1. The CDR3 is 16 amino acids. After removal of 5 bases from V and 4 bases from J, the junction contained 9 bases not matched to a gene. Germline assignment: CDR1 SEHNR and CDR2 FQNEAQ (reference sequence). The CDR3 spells CASSQSGQGRNEKLFF. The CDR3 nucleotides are TGTGCCAGCAGCCAGTCCGGACAGGGCCGTAATGAAAAACTGTTTTTT.

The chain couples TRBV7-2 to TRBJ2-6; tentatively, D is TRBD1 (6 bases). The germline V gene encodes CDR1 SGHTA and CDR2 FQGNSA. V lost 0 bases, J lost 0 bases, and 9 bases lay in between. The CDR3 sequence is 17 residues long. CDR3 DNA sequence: TGTGCCAGCAGCTTAGCGGGGGCCCGCTCTGGGGCCAACGTCCTGACTTTC. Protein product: CASSLAGARSGANVLTF.

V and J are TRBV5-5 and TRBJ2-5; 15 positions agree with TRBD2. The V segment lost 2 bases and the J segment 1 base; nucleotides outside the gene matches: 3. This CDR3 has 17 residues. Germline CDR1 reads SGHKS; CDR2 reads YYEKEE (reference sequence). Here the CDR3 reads CASSLEGLAGGQETQYF. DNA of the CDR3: TGTGCCAGCAGCTTAGAGGGACTAGCGGGGGGCCAAGAGACCCAGTACTTC.

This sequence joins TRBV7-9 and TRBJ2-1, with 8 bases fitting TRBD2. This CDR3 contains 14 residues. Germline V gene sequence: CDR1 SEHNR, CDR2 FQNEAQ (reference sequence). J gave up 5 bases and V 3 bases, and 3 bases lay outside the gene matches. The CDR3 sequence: CASSLTRGDNEQFF. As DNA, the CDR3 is TGTGCCAGCAGCTTGACGCGGGGGGACAATGAGCAGTTCTTC.